This TCR beta chain was recovered during a study of cytomegalovirus exposure and HLA in healthy donors. At the level of the study: Unique TCRs numbering approximately 80 million, obtained from HLA-typed donors, made up an early data release.

Findings of the study overall: Across donors, most TCRs were seen rarely, yet some public ones were widespread. A few chains tied to CMV proved CMV antigen-specific in vitro.

Germline V gene data show CDR1 as SGHAT and CDR2 as FQNNGV. Trimming at V came to 7 bases and at J to 6 bases, leaving 14 bases not matched to a gene. The CDR3 consists of 15 residues. Points on this clone: Its target is not known.

The study ran its PCR with 60 Vbeta and 13 Jbeta primers. Clones were sequenced by immunoSEQ multiplex PCR, and TCRdb holds only the in-frame ones, with some missing. The sample holds 150,000 or so clones, roughly 80% seen once. The sequence derives from a male donor in good health and CMV-seropositive. The chain is built from TRBV11-2 and TRBJ2-7; 8 positions agree with TRBD2. The sample comprised PBMCs. In DNA form, the CDR3 reads TGTGCCAGCAACACTCTCGGAGCGGGAGAACGCGAGCAGTACTTC. It translates to CASNTLGAGEREQYF.